The rows below give T cell receptor beta chains drawn from one sample of a study of T cells in localized non-small cell lung cancer. TCRdb's copy holds only in-frame clones and misses some; the assay was immunoSEQ multiplex PCR. The data show about 72,000 clones, 84% seen once. Material: peripheral blood, obtained before any cancer treatment. Receptor source: a female donor older than 55 with stage I lung adenocarcinoma. Each CDR3 is given with its conserved first and last residue. The D gene is left open where the match is weak. Not all rows give a size; the values are once, few, many and, for expanded clones, a class.

TRBD1	once	TRBV5-1	TRBJ2-7	CASSSSGTGNYEQYF	TGCGCCAGCAGCTCGTCCGGGACAGGGAATTACGAGCAGTACTTC
-	-	TRBV27	TRBJ2-1	CASSLFTQYNEQFF	TGTGCCAGCAGTTTGTTTACACAGTACAATGAGCAGTTCTTC
-	once	TRBV19	TRBJ1-6	CASSGGATYNSPLHF	TGTGCCAGTAGTGGAGGGGCCACCTATAATTCACCCCTCCACTTT
-	-	TRBV18	TRBJ2-7	CASSSLNRDEQYF	TGTGCCAGCTCATCACTAAACAGGGACGAGCAGTACTTC
-	few	TRBV28	TRBJ1-2	CASSLPPGPGADYGYTF	TGTGCCAGCAGTTTACCTCCCGGGCCAGGGGCGGACTATGGCTACACCTTC
TRBD1	-	TRBV6-1	TRBJ1-5	CASSDGTGVNQPQHF	TGTGCCAGCAGTGACGGGACAGGGGTTAATCAGCCCCAGCATTTT
-	few	TRBV15	TRBJ1-1	CATSTGLRDTEAFF	TGTGCCACCAGCACGGGGTTGAGGGACACTGAAGCTTTCTTT
TRBD1	-	TRBV5-4	TRBJ2-5	CASSSRDRERETQYF	TGTGCCAGCAGCTCCAGGGACAGGGAGAGAGAGACCCAGTACTTC
TRBD2	-	TRBV7-9	TRBJ2-5	CASSLVAGGRETQYF	TGTGCCAGCAGCTTAGTAGCGGGAGGGCGTGAGACCCAGTACTTC
-	-	TRBV27	TRBJ2-6	CASSISGANVLTF	TGTGCCAGCTCAATCTCTGGGGCCAACGTCCTGACTTTC
-	-	TRBV18	TRBJ2-2	CASSPIEPTGELFF	TGTGCCAGCTCACCAATTGAGCCCACCGGGGAGCTGTTTTTT
-	-	TRBV28	TRBJ1-2	CASSLALRGYTF	TGTGCCAGCAGTTTGGCCTTACGTGGCTACACCTTC
-	-	TRBV2	TRBJ2-7	CASSGQTSIQQYF	TGTGCCAGCAGTGGACAGACTAGTATCCAGCAGTACTTC
-	once	TRBV18	TRBJ1-4	CASSPPGFNEKLFF	TGTGCCAGCTCACCACCAGGGTTTAATGAAAAACTGTTTTTT
-	-	TRBV7-3	TRBJ2-5	CASSLRHSKTQETQYF	TGTGCCAGCAGCCTAAGACACTCAAAGACCCAAGAGACCCAGTACTTC
-	medium-sized	TRBV18	TRBJ2-7	CASSPPGLTYEQYF	TGTGCCAGCTCACCTCCCGGTTTGACCTACGAGCAGTACTTC
TRBD1	-	TRBV5-1	TRBJ1-2	CASSLGTGSPYGYTF	TGCGCCAGCAGCTTGGGGACAGGGTCCCCCTATGGCTACACCTTC
-	-	TRBV5-1	TRBJ2-3	CASSATMSAWFGTQYF	TGCGCCAGCAGCGCAACGATGTCCGCATGGTTTGGTACGCAGTATTTT
-	-	TRBV5-4	TRBJ2-2	CASSPTQGLGTGELFF	TGTGCCAGCAGCCCAACTCAGGGTTTGGGCACCGGGGAGCTGTTTTTT
-	-	TRBV18	TRBJ2-1	CASSPLRGRDTNEQFF	TGTGCCAGCTCACCACTCAGGGGCCGGGACACTAATGAGCAGTTCTTC
-	-	TRBV27	TRBJ1-3	CASSFGNTIYF	TGTGCCAGTTCCTTTGGGAACACCATATATTTT
-	-	TRBV5-6	TRBJ1-5	CASSPRVRTDGNQPQHF	TGTGCCAGCAGCCCTCGTGTGAGGACGGACGGCAATCAGCCCCAGCATTTT
-	-	TRBV10-2	TRBJ1-3	CASRGAPSGNTIYF	TGCGCCAGCAGAGGGGCCCCCTCTGGAAACACCATATATTTT
-	-	TRBV6-1	TRBJ2-2	CASSEAHRALNTGELFF	TGTGCCAGCAGTGAAGCACACAGGGCTCTGAACACCGGGGAGCTGTTTTTT
-	-	TRBV12-5	TRBJ2-1	CASGFGGSPYNEQFF	TGTGCTAGTGGTTTTGGGGGGTCACCCTACAATGAGCAGTTCTTC
TRBD2	-	TRBV7-9	TRBJ2-7	CASSPSGGNTYEQYF	TGTGCCAGCAGCCCGAGCGGGGGGAATACCTACGAGCAGTACTTC
-	-	TRBV6-1	TRBJ2-4	CASSLVAKNIQYF	TGTGCCAGCAGTCTAGTAGCCAAAAACATTCAGTACTTC
-	-	TRBV6-5	TRBJ1-1	CASSYDVGVTEAFF	TGTGCCAGCAGTTACGATGTGGGAGTCACTGAAGCTTTCTTT
-	few	TRBV30	TRBJ1-1	CAWSQSGDTEAFF	TGTGCCTGGAGTCAGTCAGGGGACACTGAAGCTTTCTTT
TRBD2	-	TRBV5-1	TRBJ2-1	CASSGLAGGNHNEQFF	TGCGCCAGCAGCGGTCTAGCGGGGGGGAACCACAATGAGCAGTTCTTC
-	once	TRBV5-1	TRBJ1-1	CASSPQGGGTEAFF	TGCGCCAGCAGCCCGCAGGGTGGGGGCACTGAAGCTTTCTTT
-	-	TRBV5-4	TRBJ2-7	CASSRRDFNYEQYF	TGTGCCAGCAGCCGCCGGGACTTTAACTACGAGCAGTACTTC